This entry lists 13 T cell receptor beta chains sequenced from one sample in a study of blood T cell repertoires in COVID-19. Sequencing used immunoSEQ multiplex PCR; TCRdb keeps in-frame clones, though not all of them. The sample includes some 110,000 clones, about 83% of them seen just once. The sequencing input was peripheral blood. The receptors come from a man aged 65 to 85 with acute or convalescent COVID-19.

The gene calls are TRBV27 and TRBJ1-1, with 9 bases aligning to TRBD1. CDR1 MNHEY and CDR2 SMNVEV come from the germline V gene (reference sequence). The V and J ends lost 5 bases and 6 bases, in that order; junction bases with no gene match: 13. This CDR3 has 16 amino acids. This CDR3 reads CASSPGTGGVTAEAFF. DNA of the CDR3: TGTGCCAGCAGTCCCGGCACAGGGGGCGTCACGGCTGAAGCTTTCTTT.

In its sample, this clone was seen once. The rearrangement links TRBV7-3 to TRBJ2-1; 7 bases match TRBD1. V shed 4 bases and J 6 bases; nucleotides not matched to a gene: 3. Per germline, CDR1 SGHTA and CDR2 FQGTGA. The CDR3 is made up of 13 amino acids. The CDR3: CASSSTGSNEQFF. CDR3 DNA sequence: TGTGCCAGCAGCTCGACAGGGAGCAATGAGCAGTTCTTC.

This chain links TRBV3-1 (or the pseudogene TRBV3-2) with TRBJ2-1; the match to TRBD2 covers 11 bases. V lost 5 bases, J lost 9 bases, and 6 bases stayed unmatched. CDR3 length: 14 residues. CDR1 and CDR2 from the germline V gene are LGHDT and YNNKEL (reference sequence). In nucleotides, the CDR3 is TGTGCCAGCAGCGGACTAGCGGGCTCCCTTGAGCAGTTCTTC. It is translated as CASSGLAGSLEQFF.

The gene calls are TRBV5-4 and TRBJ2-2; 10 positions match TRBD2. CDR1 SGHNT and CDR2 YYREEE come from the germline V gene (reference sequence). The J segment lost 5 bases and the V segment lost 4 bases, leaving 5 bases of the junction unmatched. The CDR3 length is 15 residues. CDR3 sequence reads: CASSDGLAVTGELFF. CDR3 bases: TGTGCCAGCAGCGACGGACTAGCGGTGACCGGGGAGCTGTTTTTT.

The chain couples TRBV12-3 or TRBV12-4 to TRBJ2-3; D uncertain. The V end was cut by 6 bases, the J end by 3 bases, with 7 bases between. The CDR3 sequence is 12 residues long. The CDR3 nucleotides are TGTGCCAGCAGCTTCTTAACAGATACGCAGTATTTT. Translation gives CASSFLTDTQYF.

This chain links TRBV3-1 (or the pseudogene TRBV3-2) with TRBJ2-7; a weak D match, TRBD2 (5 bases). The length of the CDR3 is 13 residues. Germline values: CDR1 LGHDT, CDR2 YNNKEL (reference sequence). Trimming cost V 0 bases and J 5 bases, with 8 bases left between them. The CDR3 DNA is TGTGCCAGCAGCCAAGATCGGGGTCACGAGCAGTACTTC. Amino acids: CASSQDRGHEQYF.

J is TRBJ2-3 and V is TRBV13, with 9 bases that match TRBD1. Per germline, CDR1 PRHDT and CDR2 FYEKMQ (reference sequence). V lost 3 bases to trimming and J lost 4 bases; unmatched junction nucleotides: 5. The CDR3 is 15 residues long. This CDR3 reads CASSFRTGVPDTQYF. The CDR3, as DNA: TGTGCCAGCAGCTTTAGGACAGGGGTTCCAGATACGCAGTATTTT.

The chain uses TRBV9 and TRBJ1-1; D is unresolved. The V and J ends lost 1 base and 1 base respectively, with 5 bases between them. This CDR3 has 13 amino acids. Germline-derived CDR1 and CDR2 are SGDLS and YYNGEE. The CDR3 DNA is TGTGCCAGCAGCGTAACACCGAACACTGAAGCTTTCTTT. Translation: CASSVTPNTEAFF.

CDR3 nucleotides: TGCAGCGTTGATTTGGCGGGTGCATTGGGTGAGCAGTTCTTC. Residues: CSVDLAGALGEQFF. The chain combines TRBV29-1 with TRBJ2-1; TRBD2 might be the D (5 bases). CDR3 length: 14 residues. V was clipped by 3 bases and J by 9 bases, with 18 bases between them. In germline, CDR1 is SQVTM, CDR2 ANQGSEA.

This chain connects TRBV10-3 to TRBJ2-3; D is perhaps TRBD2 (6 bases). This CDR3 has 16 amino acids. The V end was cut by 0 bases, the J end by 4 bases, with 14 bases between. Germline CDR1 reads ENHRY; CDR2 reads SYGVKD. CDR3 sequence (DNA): TGTGCCATCAGTGAGTCGAGGGACTCGATTCCAGATACGCAGTATTTT. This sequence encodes CAISESRDSIPDTQYF.

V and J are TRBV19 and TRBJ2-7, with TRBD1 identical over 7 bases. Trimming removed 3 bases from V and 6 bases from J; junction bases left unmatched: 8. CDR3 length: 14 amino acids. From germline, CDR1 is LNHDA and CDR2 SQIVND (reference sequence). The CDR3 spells CASSIRQGEAEQYF. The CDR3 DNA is TGTGCCAGTAGTATTAGACAGGGAGAGGCCGAGCAGTACTTC.

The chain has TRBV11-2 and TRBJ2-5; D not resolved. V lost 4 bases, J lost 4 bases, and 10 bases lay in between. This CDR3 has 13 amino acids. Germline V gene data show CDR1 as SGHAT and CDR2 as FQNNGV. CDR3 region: CASSSPTRETQYF. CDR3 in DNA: TGTGCCAGCAGCTCCCCTACTCGAGAGACCCAGTACTTC.

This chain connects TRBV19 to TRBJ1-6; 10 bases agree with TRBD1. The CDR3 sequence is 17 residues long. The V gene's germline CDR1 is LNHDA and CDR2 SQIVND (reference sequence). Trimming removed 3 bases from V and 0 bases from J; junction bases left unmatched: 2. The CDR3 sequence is CASSMGQGSSYNSPLHF. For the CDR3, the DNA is TGTGCCAGTAGTATGGGACAGGGGAGCTCCTATAATTCACCCCTCCACTTT. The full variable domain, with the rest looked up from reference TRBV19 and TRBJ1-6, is DGGITQSPKYLFRKEGQNVTLSCEQNLNHDAMYWYRQDPGQGLRLIYYSQIVNDFQKGDIAEGYSVSREKKESFPLTVTSAQKNPTAFYLCASSMGQGSSYNSPLHFGNGTRLTVT.